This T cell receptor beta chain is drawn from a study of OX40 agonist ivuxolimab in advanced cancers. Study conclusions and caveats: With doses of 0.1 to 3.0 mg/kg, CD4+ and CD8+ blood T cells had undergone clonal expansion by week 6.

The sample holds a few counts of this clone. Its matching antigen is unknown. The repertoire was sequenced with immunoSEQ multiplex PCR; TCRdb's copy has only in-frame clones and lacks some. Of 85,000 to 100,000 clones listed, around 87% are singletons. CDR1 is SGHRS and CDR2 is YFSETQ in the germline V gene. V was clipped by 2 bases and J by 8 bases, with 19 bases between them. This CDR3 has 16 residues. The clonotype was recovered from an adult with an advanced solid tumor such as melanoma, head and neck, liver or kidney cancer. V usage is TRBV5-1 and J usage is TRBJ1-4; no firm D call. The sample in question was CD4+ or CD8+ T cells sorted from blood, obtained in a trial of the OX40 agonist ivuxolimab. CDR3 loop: CASSFRGGFEGEKLFF. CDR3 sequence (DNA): TGCGCCAGCAGCTTCCGCGGTGGGTTTGAGGGCGAAAAACTGTTTTTT.